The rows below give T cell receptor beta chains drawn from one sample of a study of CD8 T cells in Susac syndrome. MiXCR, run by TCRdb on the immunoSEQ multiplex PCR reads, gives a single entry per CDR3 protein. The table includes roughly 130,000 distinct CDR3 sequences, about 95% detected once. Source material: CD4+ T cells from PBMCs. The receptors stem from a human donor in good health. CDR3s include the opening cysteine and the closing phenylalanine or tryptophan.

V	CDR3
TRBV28	CASSQGGEQYF
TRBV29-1	CSVELNTEAFF
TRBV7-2	CASSLATTGFYEQYF
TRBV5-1	CASSAQSGDYEQYF
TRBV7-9	CASSLQGGRMPGELFF
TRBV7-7	CASSAGVSYNEQFF
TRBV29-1	CSVGEGPYGYTF
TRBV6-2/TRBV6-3	CASSSPRAAGGRVNIQYF
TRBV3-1	CASSHGPVGELFF
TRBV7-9	CASRNLAGGQETQYF
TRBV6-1	CASSEGMWTGSYEQYF
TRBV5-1	CATRGDLPYEQYF
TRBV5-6	CASSFSSGQETQYF
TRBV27	CASSSRGLYGYTF
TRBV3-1	CASSLPGLWQTQYF
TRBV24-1	CATGEAGANVLTF
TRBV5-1	CASSPWAGVSYEQYF
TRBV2	CASSVGPGANYGYTF
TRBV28	CASGLTGQPQHF
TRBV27	CASSFIQSTEAFF
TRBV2	CASSELGNQYGYTF
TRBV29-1	CSVETDVSPGELFF
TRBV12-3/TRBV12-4	CASSRLAGAAGELFF
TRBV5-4	CASSRDYPGETQYF
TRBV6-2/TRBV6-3	CASSSTGNSYNEQFF
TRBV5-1	CASSSSPGLAGVRAYEQYF
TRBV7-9	CASSTGGGTDTQYF
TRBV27	CASSLTRGQDGYTF
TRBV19	CASSITGGAYGELFF
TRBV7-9	CASSLSTYEQYF
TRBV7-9	CASSHGESGKETQYF
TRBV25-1	CATGGATNTDTQYF
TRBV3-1	CASSQVGGWEQYF
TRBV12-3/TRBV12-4	CASRQDTYEQYF
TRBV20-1	CSASGTSGYDEQFF
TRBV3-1	CASSQRGTSGNYEQYF
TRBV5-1	CASSFLGSRLNTEAFF
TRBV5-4	CASSTMTSGYEQYF
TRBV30	CAWRANYEQYF
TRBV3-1	CASSQAGLAGVF
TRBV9	CASSRTGIDHEQYF
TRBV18	CASSPAPGTGSQETQYF
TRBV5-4	CASTKSGPYSTDTQYF
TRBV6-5	CASSSSFFSYEQYF
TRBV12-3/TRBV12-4	CASSLLGTGVTKNIQYF